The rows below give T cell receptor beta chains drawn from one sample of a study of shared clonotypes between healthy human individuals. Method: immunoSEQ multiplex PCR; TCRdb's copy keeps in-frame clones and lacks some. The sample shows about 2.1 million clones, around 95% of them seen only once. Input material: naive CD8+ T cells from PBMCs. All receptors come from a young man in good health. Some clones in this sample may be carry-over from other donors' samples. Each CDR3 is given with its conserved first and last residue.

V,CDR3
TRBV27,CASSPYRTNTEAFF
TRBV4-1,CASSQGLVEQFF
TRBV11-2,CASSLGLGTANYGYTF
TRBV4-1,CASSQDRGPTDTQYF
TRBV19,CASSIFAYNEQFF
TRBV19,CASFGQVQGLSYNEQFF
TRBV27,CASSFSGQPQHF
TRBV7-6,CASSLDARGSSNQPQHF
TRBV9,CASSGPQLNTEAFF
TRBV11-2,CASSAKVTAGGSTDTQYF
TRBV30,CAWSVLRNNEQFF
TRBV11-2,CASSLEGIYSYEQYF
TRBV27,CASSIRDTYTGELFF
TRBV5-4,CASSLVKGGDAEAFF
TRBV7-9,CASSLPISNYGYTF
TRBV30,CAWSSYNSPLHF
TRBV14,CASSPSRRGTRVDTGELFF
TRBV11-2,CASSTRDLGNTIYF
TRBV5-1,CASRSGDRRTYNEQFF
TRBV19,CASTGQGSYEQYF
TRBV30,CAWTPRTGLETQYF
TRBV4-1,CASSQTGQGIDTQYF
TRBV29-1,CSAAGQGIAEAFF
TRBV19,CASSDREGETQYF
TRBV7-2,CASSLVPGEQYF
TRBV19,CASSIWSEAFF
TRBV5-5,CASSFSGSTDTQYF
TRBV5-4,CASSVGSYYGYTF
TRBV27,CASSLLGMVETQYF
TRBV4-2,CASSQDLRSYEQYF
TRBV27,CASRLRRAGTGELFF
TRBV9,CASSARDSYNEQFF
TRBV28,CASSLYAGSGNTIYF
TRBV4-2,CASSQVMGDTGELFF
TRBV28,CASSDWTASYEQYF
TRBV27,CASSLGNEQFF
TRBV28,CASDRNHGTLDYTF
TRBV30,CAWSVDRIPNTEAFF
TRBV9,CASSVRDRGRSGNTIYF
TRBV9,CASSVAPGQGAYEQYF
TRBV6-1,CASSEAVVASGTGAEQYF
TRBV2,CASSNFDGHTDTQYF
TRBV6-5,CASSYGRLADPYEQYF
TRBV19,CASSWTGGVTEAFF
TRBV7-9,CASSPTGTASYNEQFF
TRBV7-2,CASSTRDRAETQYF
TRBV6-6,CASSYWADQETQYF
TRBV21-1,CASIRASGTDTQYF
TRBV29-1,CSVSGVGSSYNEQFF
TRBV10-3,CAISESIRDEQYF
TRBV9,CASSATSRLGTGTVSKYEQYF